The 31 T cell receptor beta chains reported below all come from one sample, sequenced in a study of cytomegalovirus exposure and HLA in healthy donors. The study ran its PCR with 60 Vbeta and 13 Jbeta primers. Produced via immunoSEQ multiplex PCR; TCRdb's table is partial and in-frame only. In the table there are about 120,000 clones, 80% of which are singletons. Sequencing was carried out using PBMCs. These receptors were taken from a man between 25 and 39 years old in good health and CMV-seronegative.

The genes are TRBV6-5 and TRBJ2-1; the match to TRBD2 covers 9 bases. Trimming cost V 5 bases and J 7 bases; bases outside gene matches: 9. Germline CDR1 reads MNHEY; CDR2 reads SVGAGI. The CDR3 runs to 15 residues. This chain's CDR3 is CASSVGTSHANEQFF. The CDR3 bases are TGTGCCAGCAGTGTTGGGACTAGCCACGCTAATGAGCAGTTCTTC.

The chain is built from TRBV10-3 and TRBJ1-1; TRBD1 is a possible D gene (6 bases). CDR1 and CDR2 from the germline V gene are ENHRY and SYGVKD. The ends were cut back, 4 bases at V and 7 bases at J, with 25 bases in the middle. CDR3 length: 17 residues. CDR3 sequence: CAISGDLQAGVPFEAFF. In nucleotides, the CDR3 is TGTGCCATCAGTGGGGACCTACAGGCAGGGGTGCCTTTTGAAGCTTTCTTT.

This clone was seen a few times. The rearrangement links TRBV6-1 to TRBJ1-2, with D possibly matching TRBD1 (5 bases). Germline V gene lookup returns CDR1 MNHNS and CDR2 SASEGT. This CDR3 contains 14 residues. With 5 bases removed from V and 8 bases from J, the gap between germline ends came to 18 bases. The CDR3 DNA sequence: TGTGCCAGCAGTCCGCAACAGACAGTAAACGGCTACACCTTC. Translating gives CASSPQQTVNGYTF.

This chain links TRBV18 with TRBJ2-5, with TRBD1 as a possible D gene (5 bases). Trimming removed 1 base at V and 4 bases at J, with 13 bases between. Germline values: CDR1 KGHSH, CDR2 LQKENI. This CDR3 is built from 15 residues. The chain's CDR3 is CASSPQAGIGETQYF. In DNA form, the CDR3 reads TGTGCCAGCTCACCACAAGCAGGGATCGGAGAGACCCAGTACTTC.

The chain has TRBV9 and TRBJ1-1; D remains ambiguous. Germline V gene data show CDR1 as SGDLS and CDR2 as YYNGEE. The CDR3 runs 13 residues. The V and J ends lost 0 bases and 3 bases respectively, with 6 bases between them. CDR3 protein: CASSVGSYTEAFF. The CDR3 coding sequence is TGTGCCAGCAGCGTAGGCAGTTACACTGAAGCTTTCTTT.

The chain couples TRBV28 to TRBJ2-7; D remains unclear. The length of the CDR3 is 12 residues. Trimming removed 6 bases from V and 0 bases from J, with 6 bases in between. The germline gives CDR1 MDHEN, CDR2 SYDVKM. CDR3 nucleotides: TGTGCCAGCAGGCTAAACTCCTACGAGCAGTACTTC. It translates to CASRLNSYEQYF.

The CDR3 nucleotides read TGCGCCAGCAGCTTGGGTGTCCCTAGCGGGGGGACTAGCACAGATACGCAGTATTTT. This sequence encodes CASSLGVPSGGTSTDTQYF. This chain uses TRBV5-1 with TRBJ2-3; 11 bases are shared with TRBD2. With V trimmed by 0 bases and J by 0 bases, 9 bases remained unmatched. Germline CDR1 SGHRS, CDR2 YFSETQ. This CDR3 region has 19 residues.

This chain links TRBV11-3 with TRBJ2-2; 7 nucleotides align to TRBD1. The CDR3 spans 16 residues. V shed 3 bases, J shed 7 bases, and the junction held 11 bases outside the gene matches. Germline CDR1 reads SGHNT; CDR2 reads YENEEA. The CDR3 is CASSLTGYDGGGELFF. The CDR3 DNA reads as TGTGCCAGCAGCTTGACAGGGTACGATGGTGGCGGGGAGCTGTTTTTT.

In nucleotides, the CDR3 is TGTGCCAGCAGGGGACAGGATCGTGAAAAACTGTTTTTT. As protein: CASRGQDREKLFF. The V and J genes are TRBV7-9 and TRBJ1-4; TRBD1 aligns across 8 bases. Germline loops: CDR1 SEHNR, CDR2 FQNEAQ (reference sequence). The CDR3 runs 13 residues. V was pared by 6 bases and J by 7 bases, with 4 bases of the junction left unmatched.

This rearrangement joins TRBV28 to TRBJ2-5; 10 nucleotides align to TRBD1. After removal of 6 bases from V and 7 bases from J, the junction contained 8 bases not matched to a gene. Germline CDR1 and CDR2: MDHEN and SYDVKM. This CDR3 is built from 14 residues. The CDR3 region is CASSRTGGRRTQYF. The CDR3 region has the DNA TGTGCCAGCAGCAGGACAGGGGGTAGAAGGACCCAGTACTTC.

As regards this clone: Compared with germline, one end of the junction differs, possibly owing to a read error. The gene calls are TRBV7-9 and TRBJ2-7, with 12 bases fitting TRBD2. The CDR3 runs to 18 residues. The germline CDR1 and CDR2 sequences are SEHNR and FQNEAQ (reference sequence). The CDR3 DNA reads TGTTCCAGCAGTTCCACCCGACTAGCGGGAGATATGACACGGGAGCAGTACTTC. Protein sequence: CSSSSTRLAGDMTREQYF.

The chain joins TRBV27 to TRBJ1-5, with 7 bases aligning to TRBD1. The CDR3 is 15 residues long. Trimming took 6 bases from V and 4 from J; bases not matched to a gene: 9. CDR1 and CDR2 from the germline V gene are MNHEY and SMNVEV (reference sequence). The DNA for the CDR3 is TGTGCCAGCAGCCCCCAACAGGGGCGAAATCAGCCCCAGCATTTT. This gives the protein CASSPQQGRNQPQHF.

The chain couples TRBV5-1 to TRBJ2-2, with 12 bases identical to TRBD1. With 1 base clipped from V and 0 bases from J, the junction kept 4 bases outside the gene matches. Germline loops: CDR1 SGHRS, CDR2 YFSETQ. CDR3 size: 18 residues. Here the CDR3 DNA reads TGCGCCAGCAGCTTGTTGGGACAGGGGGCCTCGAACACCGGGGAGCTGTTTTTT. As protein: CASSLLGQGASNTGELFF.

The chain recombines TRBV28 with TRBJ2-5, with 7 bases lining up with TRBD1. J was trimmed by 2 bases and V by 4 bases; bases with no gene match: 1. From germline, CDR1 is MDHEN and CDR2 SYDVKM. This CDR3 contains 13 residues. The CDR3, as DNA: TGTGCCAGCAGTTCGGGACAGCAAGAGACCCAGTACTTC. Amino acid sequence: CASSSGQQETQYF.

Here the CDR3 DNA reads TGCGCCAGCAGCTTTAGCGTCCCCCAAGAGACCCAGTACTTC. Protein product: CASSFSVPQETQYF. The genes are TRBV5-1 and TRBJ2-5; D perhaps matches TRBD2 (5 bases). V gave up 2 bases and J gave up 1 base, with 9 bases separating them. The CDR3 is 14 residues long. Germline assignment: CDR1 SGHRS and CDR2 YFSETQ.

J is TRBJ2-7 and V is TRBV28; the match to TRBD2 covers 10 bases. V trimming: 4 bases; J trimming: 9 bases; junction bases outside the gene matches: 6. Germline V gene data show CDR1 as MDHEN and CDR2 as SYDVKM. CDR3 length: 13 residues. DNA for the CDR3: TGTGCCAGCAGTTCTAGCGGGGGCCCGCGGCAGTACTTC. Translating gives CASSSSGGPRQYF.

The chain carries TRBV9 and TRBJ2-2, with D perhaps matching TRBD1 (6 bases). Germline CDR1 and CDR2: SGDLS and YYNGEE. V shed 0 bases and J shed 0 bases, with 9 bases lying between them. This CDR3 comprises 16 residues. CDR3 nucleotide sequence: TGTGCCAGCAGCGTAGGGGCAGGGGCGAACACCGGGGAGCTGTTTTTT. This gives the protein CASSVGAGANTGELFF.

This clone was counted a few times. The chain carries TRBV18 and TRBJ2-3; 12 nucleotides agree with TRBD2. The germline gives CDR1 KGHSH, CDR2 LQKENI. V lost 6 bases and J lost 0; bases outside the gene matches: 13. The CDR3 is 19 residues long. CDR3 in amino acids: CASSPTLAGGTASTDTQYF. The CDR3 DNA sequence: TGTGCCAGCTCCCCGACTCTAGCGGGGGGGACCGCGAGCACAGATACGCAGTATTTT.

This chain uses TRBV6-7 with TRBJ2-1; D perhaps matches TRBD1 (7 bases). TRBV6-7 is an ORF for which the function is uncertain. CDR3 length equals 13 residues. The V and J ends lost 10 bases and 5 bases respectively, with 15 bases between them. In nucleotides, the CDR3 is TGTGCCATCAGGGGGGCTCGGGACAATGAGCAGTTCTTC. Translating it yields CAIRGARDNEQFF.

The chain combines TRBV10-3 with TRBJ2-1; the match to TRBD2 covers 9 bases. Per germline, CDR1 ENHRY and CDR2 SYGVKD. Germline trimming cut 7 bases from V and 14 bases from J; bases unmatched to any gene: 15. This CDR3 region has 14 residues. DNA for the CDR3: TGTGCCATCACCGAAGTACTTTCCGGGACTAGCAAGTTCTTC. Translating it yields CAITEVLSGTSKFF.

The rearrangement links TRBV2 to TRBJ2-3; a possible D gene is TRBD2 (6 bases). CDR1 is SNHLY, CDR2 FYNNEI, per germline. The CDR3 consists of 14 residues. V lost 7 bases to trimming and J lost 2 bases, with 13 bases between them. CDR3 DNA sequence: TGTGCCAGCATTAAGGAGGGCGCCACAGATACGCAGTATTTT. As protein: CASIKEGATDTQYF.

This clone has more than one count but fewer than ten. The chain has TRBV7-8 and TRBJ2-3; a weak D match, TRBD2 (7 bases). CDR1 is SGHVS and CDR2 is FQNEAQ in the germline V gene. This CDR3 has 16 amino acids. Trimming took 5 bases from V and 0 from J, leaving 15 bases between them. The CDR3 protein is CASSALGGGSTDTQYF. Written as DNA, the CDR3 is TGTGCCAGCAGCGCCCTAGGGGGGGGAAGCACAGATACGCAGTATTTT.

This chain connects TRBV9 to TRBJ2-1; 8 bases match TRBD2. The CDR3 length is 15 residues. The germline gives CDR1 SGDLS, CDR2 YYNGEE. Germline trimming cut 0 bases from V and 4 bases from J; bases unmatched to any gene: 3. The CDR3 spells CASSVDTSGYNEQFF. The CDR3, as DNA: TGTGCCAGCAGCGTAGACACTAGCGGATACAATGAGCAGTTCTTC.

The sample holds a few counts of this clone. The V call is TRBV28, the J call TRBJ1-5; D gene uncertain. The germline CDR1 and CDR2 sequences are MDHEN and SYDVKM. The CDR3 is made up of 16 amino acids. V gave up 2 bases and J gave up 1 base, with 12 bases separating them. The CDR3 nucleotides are TGTGCCAGCAGTTTACTGCCCGACATGAGCAATCAGCCCCAGCATTTT. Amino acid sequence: CASSLLPDMSNQPQHF.

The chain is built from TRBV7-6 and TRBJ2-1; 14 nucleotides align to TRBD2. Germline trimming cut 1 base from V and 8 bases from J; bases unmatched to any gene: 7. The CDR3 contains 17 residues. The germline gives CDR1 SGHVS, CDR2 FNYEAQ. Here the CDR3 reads CASSLERTSGGLDEQFF. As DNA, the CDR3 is TGTGCCAGCAGCTTAGAACGGACTAGCGGGGGGCTAGATGAGCAGTTCTTC.

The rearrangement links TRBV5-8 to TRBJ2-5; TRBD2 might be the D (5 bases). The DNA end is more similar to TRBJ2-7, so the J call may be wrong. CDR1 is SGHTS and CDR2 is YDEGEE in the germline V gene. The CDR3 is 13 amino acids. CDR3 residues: CASSPVGVYEQYF. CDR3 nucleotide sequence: TGTGCCAGCAGCCCCGTGGGAGTCTACGAGCAGTACTTC.

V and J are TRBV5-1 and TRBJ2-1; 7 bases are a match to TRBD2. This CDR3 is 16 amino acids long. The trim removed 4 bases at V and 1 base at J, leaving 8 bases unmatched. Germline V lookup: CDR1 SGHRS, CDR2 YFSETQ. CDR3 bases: TGCGCCAGCAGCACATGGCCCGGGGGGTCCTACAATGAGCAGTTCTTC. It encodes CASSTWPGGSYNEQFF.

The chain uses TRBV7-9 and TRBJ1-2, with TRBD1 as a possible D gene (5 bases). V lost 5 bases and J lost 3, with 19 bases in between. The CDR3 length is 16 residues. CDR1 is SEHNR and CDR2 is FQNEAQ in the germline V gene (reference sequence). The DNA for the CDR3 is TGTGCCAGCAGCCCGCTCGGGGGGGGAGGACACTATGGCTACACCTTC. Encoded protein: CASSPLGGGGHYGYTF.

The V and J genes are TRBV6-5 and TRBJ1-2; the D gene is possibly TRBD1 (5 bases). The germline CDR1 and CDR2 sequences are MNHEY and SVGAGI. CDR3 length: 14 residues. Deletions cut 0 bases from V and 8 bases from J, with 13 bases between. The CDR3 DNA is TGTGCCAGCAGTTACTCGACAACGGGGGACGGCTACACCTTC. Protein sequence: CASSYSTTGDGYTF.

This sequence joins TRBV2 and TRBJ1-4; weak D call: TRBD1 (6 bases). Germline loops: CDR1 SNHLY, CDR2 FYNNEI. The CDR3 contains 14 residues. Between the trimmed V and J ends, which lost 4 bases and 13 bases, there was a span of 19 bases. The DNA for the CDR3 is TGTGCCAGCAGTGGGCAGGGGAGCTCACCACGACTGTTTTTT. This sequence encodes CASSGQGSSPRLFF.

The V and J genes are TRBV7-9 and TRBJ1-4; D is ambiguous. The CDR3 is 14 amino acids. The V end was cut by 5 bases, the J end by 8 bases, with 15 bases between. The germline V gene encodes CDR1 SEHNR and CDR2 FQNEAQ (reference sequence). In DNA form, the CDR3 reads TGTGCCAGCAGCCTCAGTGACGTCGGGGAAAAACTGTTTTTT. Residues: CASSLSDVGEKLFF. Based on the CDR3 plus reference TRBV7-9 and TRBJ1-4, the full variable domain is DTGVSQNPRHKITKRGQNVTFRCDPISEHNRLYWYRQTLGQGPEFLTYFQNEAQLEKSRLLSDRFSAERPKGSFSTLEIQRTEQGDSAMYLCASSLSDVGEKLFFGSGTQLSVL.